Listed below are T cell receptor beta chains from one sample, sequenced in a study of regulatory T cells in long-lasting Graves disease. TCRdb itself ran the multiplex PCR reads through MiXCR, one entry per CDR3 protein. In the table there are hundreds of thousands of distinct CDR3 sequences, around 15% of which are singletons. The sample was also reused in another study, on T cells in Graves' hyperthyroidism and ophthalmopathy.

The source was peripheral blood mononuclear cells (PBMCs), collected at new diagnosis, from a patient treated with antithyroid drugs. These receptors came from a man aged 35-49 years with Graves disease. The CDR3 runs from the conserved cysteine through the conserved F or W. The order of the fields is V gene, clone size, D gene, CDR3 length, J gene, CDR3 protein, CDR3 DNA. D genes are given only for firm matches. Clone size is stated in some rows and not others, as once, few, many or a class when expanded.

v_call: TRBV12-3/TRBV12-4; clone_size: many; d_call: TRBD1; cdr3_length: 15; j_call: TRBJ2-5; cdr3_aa: CASSRGTGLQETQYF; cdr3_nt: TGTGCCAGCAGCCGAGGGACAGGGCTGCAAGAGACCCAGTACTTC
v_call: TRBV3-1; clone_size: many; d_call: TRBD2; cdr3_length: 13; j_call: TRBJ2-2; cdr3_aa: CATSGVLSGELFF; cdr3_nt: TGTGCCACTAGCGGGGTGCTCAGCGGGGAGCTGTTTTTT
v_call: TRBV7-3; clone_size: many; d_call: -; cdr3_length: 15; j_call: TRBJ2-2; cdr3_aa: CASSLDSDNTGELFF; cdr3_nt: TGTGCCAGCAGCCTTGACAGCGATAACACCGGGGAGCTGTTTTTT
v_call: TRBV30; clone_size: many; d_call: TRBD2; cdr3_length: 14; j_call: TRBJ2-3; cdr3_aa: CAWTQRGTGDTQYF; cdr3_nt: TGTGCCTGGACTCAGCGGGGGACTGGAGATACGCAGTATTTT
v_call: TRBV30; clone_size: -; d_call: -; cdr3_length: 10; j_call: TRBJ2-1; cdr3_aa: CAWSSNEQFF; cdr3_nt: TGTGCCTGGAGTTCCAATGAGCAGTTCTTC
v_call: TRBV30; clone_size: many; d_call: -; cdr3_length: 13; j_call: TRBJ2-7; cdr3_aa: CAWTMGTTYEQYF; cdr3_nt: TGTGCCTGGACTATGGGCACCACCTACGAGCAGTACTTC
v_call: TRBV7-8; clone_size: many; d_call: -; cdr3_length: 12; j_call: TRBJ2-3; cdr3_aa: CASSASTDTQYF; cdr3_nt: TGTGCCAGCAGCGCTAGCACAGATACGCAGTATTTT
v_call: TRBV6-1; clone_size: many; d_call: TRBD1; cdr3_length: 14; j_call: TRBJ1-5; cdr3_aa: CASSEQGDAQPQHF; cdr3_nt: TGTGCCAGCAGTGAACAGGGGGACGCTCAGCCCCAGCATTTT
v_call: TRBV10-3; clone_size: few; d_call: -; cdr3_length: 11; j_call: TRBJ2-3; cdr3_aa: CAIGGGDTQYF; cdr3_nt: TGTGCCATCGGTGGCGGTGATACGCAGTATTTT
v_call: TRBV2; clone_size: many; d_call: TRBD1; cdr3_length: 13; j_call: TRBJ1-1; cdr3_aa: CASRDRGYTEAFF; cdr3_nt: TGTGCCAGCAGGGACAGGGGATACACTGAAGCTTTCTTT
v_call: TRBV2; clone_size: many; d_call: TRBD1; cdr3_length: 15; j_call: TRBJ2-3; cdr3_aa: CASRLRDSGTDTQYF; cdr3_nt: TGTGCCAGCAGACTCCGGGACAGCGGCACAGATACGCAGTATTTT
v_call: TRBV5-1; clone_size: many; d_call: -; cdr3_length: 16; j_call: TRBJ1-1; cdr3_aa: CASSQGTLILNTEAFF; cdr3_nt: TGCGCCAGCAGCCAAGGGACCTTAATCTTGAACACTGAAGCTTTCTTT
v_call: TRBV5-1; clone_size: many; d_call: TRBD2; cdr3_length: 15; j_call: TRBJ2-5; cdr3_aa: CASSLAGGVQETQYF; cdr3_nt: TGCGCCAGCAGCTTGGCCGGGGGGGTCCAAGAGACCCAGTACTTC
v_call: TRBV28; clone_size: many; d_call: -; cdr3_length: 14; j_call: TRBJ2-1; cdr3_aa: CASSQGFPYNEQFF; cdr3_nt: TGTGCCAGCAGTCAGGGGTTCCCCTACAATGAGCAGTTCTTC
v_call: TRBV5-1; clone_size: many; d_call: -; cdr3_length: 17; j_call: TRBJ1-4; cdr3_aa: CASSLVGTPGTNEKLFF; cdr3_nt: TGCGCCAGCAGCTTGGTAGGCACTCCGGGGACTAATGAAAAACTGTTTTTT
v_call: TRBV28; clone_size: many; d_call: -; cdr3_length: 14; j_call: TRBJ2-7; cdr3_aa: CASRRAPATYEQYF; cdr3_nt: TGTGCCAGTCGGAGGGCCCCCGCTACCTACGAGCAGTACTTC